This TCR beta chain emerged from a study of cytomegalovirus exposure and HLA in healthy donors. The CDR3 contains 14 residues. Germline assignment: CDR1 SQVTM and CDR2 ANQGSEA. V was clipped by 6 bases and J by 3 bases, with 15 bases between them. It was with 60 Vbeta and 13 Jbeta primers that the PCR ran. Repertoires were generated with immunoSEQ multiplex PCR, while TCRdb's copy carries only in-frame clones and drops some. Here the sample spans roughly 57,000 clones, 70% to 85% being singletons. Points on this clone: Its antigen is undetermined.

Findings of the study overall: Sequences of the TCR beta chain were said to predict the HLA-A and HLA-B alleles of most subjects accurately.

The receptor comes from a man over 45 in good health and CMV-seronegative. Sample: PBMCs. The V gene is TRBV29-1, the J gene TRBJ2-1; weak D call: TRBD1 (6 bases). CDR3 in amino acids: CSVVDRRRYNEQFF. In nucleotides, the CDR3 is TGCAGCGTCGTCGACAGGCGACGCTACAATGAGCAGTTCTTC.